The 26 T cell receptor beta chains listed next were all sequenced from one sample in a study of T cell responses to AZD1222 COVID-19 vaccine. Using immunoSEQ multiplex PCR, the repertoire was profiled, and TCRdb retains in-frame clones only, with some absent. The repertoire holds 95,000 to 150,000 clones, with about 89% as singletons. Sequencing was performed on peripheral blood, taken on day 0 of AZD1222 vaccination. These receptors came from an adult in good health.

The rearrangement links TRBV7-2 to TRBJ2-5; 8 positions agree with TRBD2. The V gene end was trimmed by 5 bases and the J gene end by 3 bases; junction bases not matched to a gene: 11. Germline V gene data show CDR1 as SGHTA and CDR2 as FQGNSA. This CDR3 is built from 16 residues. The CDR3, as DNA: TGTGCCAGCAGCCCCGTTGGCGGGAGGTACGAAGAGACCCAGTACTTC. This translates into CASSPVGGRYEETQYF.

J is TRBJ1-2 and V is TRBV5-4, with 7 bases aligning to TRBD1. After removal of 3 bases from V and 3 bases from J, the junction contained 5 bases not matched to a gene. Germline V gene sequence: CDR1 SGHNT, CDR2 YYREEE (reference sequence). CDR3 length equals 14 residues. This chain's CDR3 is CASSSDRVHYGYTF. CDR3 nucleotide sequence: TGTGCCAGCAGCTCCGACAGGGTGCACTATGGCTACACCTTC.

This clone was counted only a few times. The chain carries TRBV9 and TRBJ2-5; possibly TRBD2 for D (5 bases). The V end lost 3 bases, the J end lost 0 bases, and 15 bases lay between the germline ends. Germline CDR1 and CDR2: SGDLS and YYNGEE. The CDR3 covers 16 residues. The DNA for the CDR3 is TGTGCCAGCAGCGCGCGGACTGGATTGTACCAAGAGACCCAGTACTTC. This gives the protein CASSARTGLYQETQYF.

The chain couples TRBV7-9 to TRBJ2-2, with TRBD2 matching over 14 bases. The CDR3 totals 18 residues. CDR1 is SEHNR, CDR2 FQNEAQ, per germline (reference sequence). The V gene end was trimmed by 11 bases and the J gene end by 2 bases; junction bases not matched to a gene: 13. In nucleotides, the CDR3 is TGTGCCTCTAATGTCGGACTAGCGGGGGGACCCAACACCGGGGAGCTGTTTTTT. As protein: CASNVGLAGGPNTGELFF.

This sequence joins TRBV7-9 and TRBJ2-2; D tentatively fits TRBD1 or TRBD2 (5 bases each). Trimming cost V 3 bases and J 7 bases, with 18 bases left between them. The CDR3 totals 16 residues. CDR1 SEHNR and CDR2 FQNEAQ come from the germline V gene (reference sequence). The CDR3 bases are TGTGCCAGCAGCTTCGGGGCAGCCCTTAAGGGCGGGGAGCTGTTTTTT. The encoded protein is CASSFGAALKGGELFF.

The chain carries TRBV3-1 (or the pseudogene TRBV3-2) and TRBJ1-3, with 9 nucleotides matching TRBD1. CDR3 length: 18 residues. Germline-derived CDR1 and CDR2 are LGHDT and YNNKEL (reference sequence). Trimming cost V 1 base and J 2 bases; bases outside gene matches: 9. Here the CDR3 reads CASSQGVRTGEPGNTIYF. CDR3 nucleotides: TGTGCCAGCAGCCAAGGAGTCCGGACAGGGGAACCTGGAAACACCATATATTTT.

V and J are TRBV28 and TRBJ2-7, with D uncertain. This CDR3 contains 13 residues. V shed 10 bases and J shed 2 bases, with 15 bases lying between them. Per germline, CDR1 MDHEN and CDR2 SYDVKM. CDR3 DNA: TGTGCCACCGCATCAATCCTAACCTACGAGCAGTACTTC. Translation: CATASILTYEQYF.

This clone was recorded once. This chain links TRBV9 with TRBJ1-1; D is uncertain. The CDR3 totals 14 residues. The V gene's germline CDR1 is SGDLS and CDR2 YYNGEE. Trimming took 0 bases from V and 0 from J, leaving 6 bases between them. CDR3 in DNA: TGTGCCAGCAGCGTAGGCCCGGTGAACACTGAAGCTTTCTTT. It yields the protein CASSVGPVNTEAFF.

The chain has TRBV18 and TRBJ2-7, with D possibly called TRBD1 or TRBD2 (5 bases each). The CDR3 runs 17 residues. The germline CDR1 and CDR2 sequences are KGHSH and LQKENI. V lost 3 bases and J lost 0, with 18 bases in between. Here the CDR3 DNA reads TGTGCCAGCTCACCGAGTCCGGGGCAGGACCCCTCCTACGAGCAGTACTTC. Residues: CASSPSPGQDPSYEQYF.

The chain uses TRBV10-3 and TRBJ2-7; D gene unclear. V shed 3 bases and J shed 0 bases, with 12 bases lying between them. The germline gives CDR1 ENHRY, CDR2 SYGVKD. The length of the CDR3 is 15 residues. CDR3 nucleotide sequence: TGTGCCATCAGTGATGGCGTACAGAGCTCCTACGAGCAGTACTTC. Its translation is CAISDGVQSSYEQYF.

A few counts support this clone. The V gene is TRBV6-5, the J gene TRBJ1-3; D is perhaps TRBD1 (5 bases). The ends were cut back, 0 bases at V and 4 bases at J, with 10 bases in the middle. The V gene's germline CDR1 is MNHEY and CDR2 SVGAGI. There are 15 residues in the CDR3. CDR3 bases: TGTGCCAGCAGTTACTCTCAGGGAGCCGGAAACACCATATATTTT. Amino acid sequence: CASSYSQGAGNTIYF.

V and J are TRBV19 and TRBJ2-4, with TRBD2 matching over 8 bases. This CDR3 region has 14 residues. The V gene's germline CDR1 is LNHDA and CDR2 SQIVND (reference sequence). Trimming removed 3 bases from V and 7 bases from J; junction bases left unmatched: 5. The CDR3 bases are TGTGCCAGTAGTATCGGACTAGCTTATAACATTCAGTACTTC. This encodes CASSIGLAYNIQYF.

J is TRBJ2-7 and V is TRBV29-1; 7 bases are a match to TRBD1. The junction had 8 bases not matched to a gene; V was cut back by 5 bases and J by 7 bases. Germline V gives CDR1 SQVTM, CDR2 ANQGSEA. The CDR3 is 12 residues long. The CDR3 here is CSVRRGSEEQYF. As DNA, the CDR3 is TGCAGCGTTCGCAGGGGGTCGGAGGAGCAGTACTTC.

The chain joins TRBV11-2 to TRBJ2-1; weak D call: TRBD1 (5 bases). Germline V gene sequence: CDR1 SGHAT, CDR2 FQNNGV. This CDR3 is 15 amino acids long. V dropped 5 bases and J dropped 6 bases, with 17 bases sitting between them. The CDR3 protein is CASSRIQGSANEQFF. The CDR3, as DNA: TGTGCCAGCAGCCGGATTCAGGGATCGGCCAATGAGCAGTTCTTC.

The V gene is TRBV28, the J gene TRBJ1-2; TRBD1 agrees at 9 bases. The CDR3 runs 15 residues. V shed 4 bases and J 4 bases; nucleotides not matched to a gene: 7. Per germline, CDR1 MDHEN and CDR2 SYDVKM. The CDR3 DNA sequence: TGTGCCAGCAGTTCCCCGGGACAGGGTTCCTATGGCTACACCTTC. Amino acid sequence: CASSSPGQGSYGYTF.

V usage is TRBV3-1 (or the pseudogene TRBV3-2) and J usage is TRBJ2-5; the D gene could be TRBD1 or TRBD2 (5 bases each). Trimming cost V 1 base and J 1 base, with 10 bases left between them. Per the germline V gene, CDR1 is LGHDT and CDR2 is YNNKEL (reference sequence). CDR3 length: 15 residues. CDR3 sequence: CASSQARDLQETQYF. Here the CDR3 DNA reads TGTGCCAGCAGCCAAGCACGGGACCTCCAAGAGACCCAGTACTTC.

CDR3 bases: TGTGCCAGCAGCATCAAGACAGGGGATCTGGAAAAACTGTTTTTT. This encodes CASSIKTGDLEKLFF. V is TRBV5-4 and J is TRBJ1-4, with TRBD1 identical over 8 bases. The ends lost 4 bases at V and 8 bases at J; junction bases unmatched: 10. The CDR3 extends over 15 amino acids. Germline CDR1 and CDR2: SGHNT and YYREEE (reference sequence).

The genes are TRBV4-3 and TRBJ2-1, with D tentatively TRBD1 (7 bases). V dropped 4 bases and J dropped 5 bases, with 18 bases sitting between them. This CDR3 region has 16 residues. Germline loops: CDR1 LGHNA, CDR2 YSLEER. Here the CDR3 DNA reads TGCGCCAGCAGCCCGGGGGCGGGACAGTCTAACAATGAGCAGTTCTTC. It translates to CASSPGAGQSNNEQFF.

A few counts support this clone. The rearrangement uses TRBV9 and TRBJ2-1, with a possible D match to TRBD1 (6 bases). Trimming took 3 bases from V and 7 from J, leaving 11 bases between them. Germline V gene sequence: CDR1 SGDLS, CDR2 YYNGEE. The CDR3 spans 13 residues. The CDR3: CASSGYRVNEQFF. CDR3 coding DNA: TGTGCCAGCAGCGGATACAGGGTGAATGAGCAGTTCTTC.

The chain links TRBV19 to TRBJ2-3; D is uncertain. V was cut by 5 bases and J by 2 bases, with 8 bases left in between. Germline V CDR1 and CDR2: LNHDA, SQIVND (reference sequence). CDR3 length equals 13 residues. The CDR3 DNA reads TGTGCCAGTAGTTCAGGCTACACAGATACGCAGTATTTT. Translated: CASSSGYTDTQYF.

The chain carries TRBV5-1 and TRBJ1-3; tentative D call: TRBD1 (6 bases). Trimming cost V 5 bases and J 9 bases, with 18 bases left between them. There are 14 residues in the CDR3. The V gene's germline CDR1 is SGHRS and CDR2 YFSETQ. The CDR3 reads CASSSGDVGATIYF. In DNA, the CDR3 is TGCGCCAGCAGTTCAGGGGACGTCGGTGCCACCATATATTTT.

This chain links TRBV28 with TRBJ2-1; D is possibly TRBD1 or TRBD2 (6 bases each). Germline CDR1 is MDHEN and CDR2 is SYDVKM. There are 13 residues in the CDR3. Trimming pared 5 bases from V and 10 bases from J, leaving 15 bases between. CDR3 DNA: TGTGCCAGCAGTGCGGGACAAACTACAGAGCAGTTCTTC. This sequence encodes CASSAGQTTEQFF.

In its sample, this clone was seen a few times. The chain recombines TRBV19 with TRBJ2-3; 7 nucleotides agree with TRBD2. V was pared by 6 bases and J by 1 base, with 1 base of the junction left unmatched. Germline V gene lookup returns CDR1 LNHDA and CDR2 SQIVND (reference sequence). There are 13 residues in the CDR3. For the CDR3, the DNA is TGTGCCAGTAGAACTAGCGGCACAGATACGCAGTATTTT. Amino acids: CASRTSGTDTQYF.

This sequence joins TRBV7-2 and TRBJ1-1; no firm D call. The germline V gene has CDR1 SGHTA and CDR2 FQGNSA. The CDR3 runs 15 residues. V gave up 1 base and J gave up 6 bases, with 15 bases separating them. This CDR3 reads CASSLVPGFGAEAFF. CDR3 in DNA: TGTGCCAGCAGCTTAGTCCCGGGGTTCGGCGCTGAAGCTTTCTTT. Full variable domain (rest looked up from reference TRBV7-2 and TRBJ1-1): GAGVSQSPSNKVTEKGKDVELRCDPISGHTALYWYRQSLGQGLEFLIYFQGNSAPDKSGLPSDRFSAERTGGSVSTLTIQRTQQEDSAVYLCASSLVPGFGAEAFFGQGTRLTVV.

The V call is TRBV9, the J call TRBJ2-5; D could derive from TRBD1 or TRBD2 (7 bases each). Trimming pared 4 bases from V and 3 bases from J, leaving 19 bases between. The V gene's germline CDR1 is SGDLS and CDR2 YYNGEE. The CDR3 covers 16 residues. The CDR3 loop reads CASSLQGGGRKETQYF. In DNA, the CDR3 is TGTGCCAGCAGCCTTCAGGGAGGGGGCCGAAAAGAGACCCAGTACTTC.

The V and J genes are TRBV11-3 and TRBJ1-3; D perhaps matches TRBD1 (6 bases). Germline CDR1 is SGHNT and CDR2 is YENEEA. CDR3 length equals 16 residues. V dropped 0 bases and J dropped 0 bases, with 9 bases sitting between them. The CDR3 loop is CASSLDNRDSGNTIYF. DNA for the CDR3: TGTGCCAGCAGCTTAGACAACAGGGACTCTGGAAACACCATATATTTT.